The clone carrying this T cell receptor (beta chain) was detected once. Its specificity is unknown. The germline V gene has CDR1 SGHTA and CDR2 FQGTGA. V gave up 2 bases and J gave up 8 bases, with 12 bases separating them. This CDR3 comprises 13 residues. The source of the sample is a study of T cell responses to AZD1222 COVID-19 vaccine. Study conclusions and caveats: Increased Spike-specific TCR breadth and depth were observed after two AZD1222 doses. Spike-wide vaccine-associated CD4 TCRs dominated at 160-218 and 743-854. At baseline, seropositivity was found in only six or seven AZD1222 recipients. White British ancestry dominated among donors, who included more females, and clonal diversity was possibly underestimated.

Sequencing used immunoSEQ multiplex PCR; TCRdb keeps in-frame clones, though not all of them. In the table there are about 140,000 clones, around 92% of which are singletons. This sequence originates from an adult who received the AZD1222 COVID-19 vaccine. The sequencing here drew on peripheral blood, taken 28 days after the second AZD1222 dose. The chain couples TRBV7-3 to TRBJ1-2; no reliable D call. The CDR3, as DNA: TGTGCCAGCAGCTTATTTCCTTCTGGGGGCTACACCTTC. Its protein product is CASSLFPSGGYTF.